This T cell receptor beta chain was documented in a study of blood T cell repertoires in COVID-19. Study summary: Sample material is recorded as cDNA or gDNA derived from T cells, B-cell-depleted T cells, or PBMCs.

In the authors' workflow: Estimation of nucleated cell counts relied on the amplification of reference gene primers. This table comes from immunoSEQ multiplex PCR, and its TCRdb copy is limited to in-frame clones, with some not included. That table furnishes V, J and clone size, whereas the DNA furnished D and trimming. The sample has fewer than 350,000 clones; about 90% are singletons. Enrollment of patients from Seattle took place during active infection, with longitudinal follow-up. The germline V gene has CDR1 SGHRS and CDR2 YFSETQ. The CDR3 is 17 amino acids. V was shortened by 0 bases and J by 0 bases, with 14 bases between the two germline ends. A single count supports this clone.

The chain has TRBV5-1 and TRBJ2-3, with TRBD2 as a possible D gene (5 bases). Sample: peripheral blood. The TCR sequence derives from a woman aged 25 to 45 with COVID-19, enrolled during active disease. CDR3 coding DNA: TGCGCCAGCAGCTTGGGGCCGGGAAGCGGAAGCACAGATACGCAGTATTTT. Protein sequence: CASSLGPGSGSTDTQYF.